This TCR beta chain was recorded in a study of Ad26.COV2.S vaccination and SARS-CoV-2 variants. Study results and limitations: Researchers cautioned that TCR breadth and depth analyses may have underestimated total T cell responses. Measurement of non-spike TCR breadth gave similar results in vaccine and placebo recipients.

This CDR3 has 20 amino acids. The germline CDR1 and CDR2 sequences are SNHLY and FYNNEI. The V and J ends lost 2 bases and 4 bases, in that order; junction bases with no gene match: 16. Regarding this clone: Its antigen remains unknown.

Repertoires were generated with immunoSEQ multiplex PCR, while TCRdb's copy carries only in-frame clones and drops some. The sample contains 350,000 to 600,000 clones, 70% to 90% of which appear only once. As for treatment: roughly 18 received Ad26.COV2.S at low or high dose, single or two shots; roughly 5 received placebo; per-sample allocation not given. On day 63 after the first injection, vaccine and placebo recipients gave samples. The donor's status was that of an adult aged 18-55 years in Boston. The sample here was peripheral blood, taken in a trial of Ad26.COV2.S vaccine versus placebo. This sequence joins TRBV2 and TRBJ2-1; 11 bases are shared with TRBD2. The TCR sequence derives from a person aged 18 to 65 who received the Ad26.COV2.S COVID-19 vaccine or a placebo. The chain's CDR3 is CASSENGPRLAGLSYNEQFF. CDR3 nucleotides: TGTGCCAGCAGTGAAAACGGCCCTCGACTAGCGGGGCTTTCTTACAATGAGCAGTTCTTC.